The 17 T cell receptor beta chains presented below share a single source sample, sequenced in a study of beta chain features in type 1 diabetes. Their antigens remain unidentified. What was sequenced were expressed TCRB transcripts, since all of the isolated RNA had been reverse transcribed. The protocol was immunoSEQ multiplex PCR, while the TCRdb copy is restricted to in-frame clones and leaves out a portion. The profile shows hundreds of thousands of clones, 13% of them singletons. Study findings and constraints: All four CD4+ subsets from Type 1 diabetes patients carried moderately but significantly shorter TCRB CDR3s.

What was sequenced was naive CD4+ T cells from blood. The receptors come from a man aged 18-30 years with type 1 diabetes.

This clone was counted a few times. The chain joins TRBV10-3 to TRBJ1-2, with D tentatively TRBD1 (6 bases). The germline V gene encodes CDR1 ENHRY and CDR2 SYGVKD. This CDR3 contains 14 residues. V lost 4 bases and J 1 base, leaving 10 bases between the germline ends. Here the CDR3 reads CAISGTADNYGYTF. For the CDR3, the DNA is TGTGCCATCAGTGGGACAGCCGATAACTATGGCTACACCTTC.

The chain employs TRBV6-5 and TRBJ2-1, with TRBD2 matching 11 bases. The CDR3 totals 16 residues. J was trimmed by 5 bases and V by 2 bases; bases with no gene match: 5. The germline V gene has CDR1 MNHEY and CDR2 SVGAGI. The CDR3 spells CASSYRGLAADNEQFF. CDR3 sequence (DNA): TGTGCCAGCAGTTACCGGGGACTAGCGGCGGACAATGAGCAGTTCTTC.

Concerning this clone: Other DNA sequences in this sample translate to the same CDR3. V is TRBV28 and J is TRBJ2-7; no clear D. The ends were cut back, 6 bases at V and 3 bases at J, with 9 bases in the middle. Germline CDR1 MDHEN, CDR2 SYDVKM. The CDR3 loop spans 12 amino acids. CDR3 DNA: TGTGCCAGCAGCCTCCAAGGCTACGAGCAGTACTTC. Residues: CASSLQGYEQYF.

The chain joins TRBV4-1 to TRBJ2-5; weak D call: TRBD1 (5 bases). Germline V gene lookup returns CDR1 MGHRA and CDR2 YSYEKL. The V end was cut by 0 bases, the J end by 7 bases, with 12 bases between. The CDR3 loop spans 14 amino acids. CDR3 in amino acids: CASSQEELRGTQYF. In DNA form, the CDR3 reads TGCGCCAGCAGCCAAGAGGAGCTTAGGGGGACCCAGTACTTC.

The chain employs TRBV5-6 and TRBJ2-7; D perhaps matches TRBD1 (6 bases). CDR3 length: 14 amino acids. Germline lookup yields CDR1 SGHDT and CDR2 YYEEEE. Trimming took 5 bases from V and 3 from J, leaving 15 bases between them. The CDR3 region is CASSPNGRGYEQYF. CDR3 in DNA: TGTGCCAGCAGTCCGAATGGCAGGGGCTACGAGCAGTACTTC.

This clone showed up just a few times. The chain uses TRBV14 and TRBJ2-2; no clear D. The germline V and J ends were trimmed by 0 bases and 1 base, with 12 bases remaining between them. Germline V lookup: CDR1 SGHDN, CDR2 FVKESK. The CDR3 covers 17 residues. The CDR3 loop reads CASSQEIDTLNTGELFF. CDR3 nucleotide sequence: TGTGCCAGCAGCCAAGAGATAGACACCCTGAACACCGGGGAGCTGTTTTTT.

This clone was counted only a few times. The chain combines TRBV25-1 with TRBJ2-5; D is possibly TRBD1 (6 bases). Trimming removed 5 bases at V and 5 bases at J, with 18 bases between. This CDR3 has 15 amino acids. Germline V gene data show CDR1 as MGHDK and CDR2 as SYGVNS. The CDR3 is CASSPQGGIGETQYF. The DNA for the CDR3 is TGTGCCAGCAGTCCCCAAGGGGGTATTGGGGAGACCCAGTACTTC.

CDR3 DNA sequence: TGTGCCAGCAGCCCCCGCCGGACAGGGAAGAGCTATGGCTACACCTTC. Translated, it gives CASSPRRTGKSYGYTF. The chain links TRBV25-1 to TRBJ1-2; 8 bases align to TRBD1. V trimming: 6 bases; J trimming: 4 bases; junction bases outside the gene matches: 13. The CDR3 spans 16 residues. Germline CDR1 is MGHDK and CDR2 is SYGVNS.

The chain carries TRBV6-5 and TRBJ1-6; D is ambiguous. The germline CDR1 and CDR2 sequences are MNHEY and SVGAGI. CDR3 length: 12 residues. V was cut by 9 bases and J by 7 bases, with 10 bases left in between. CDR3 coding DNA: TGTGCCAGTTCCCGGTCCAATTCACCCCTCCACTTT. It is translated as CASSRSNSPLHF.

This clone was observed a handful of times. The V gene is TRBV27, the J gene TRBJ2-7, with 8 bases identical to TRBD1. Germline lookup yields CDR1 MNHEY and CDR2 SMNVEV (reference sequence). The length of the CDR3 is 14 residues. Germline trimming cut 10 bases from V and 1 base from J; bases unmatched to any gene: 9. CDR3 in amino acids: CATRRTGSSYEQYF. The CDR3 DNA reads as TGTGCCACCAGGAGGACAGGGAGTTCCTACGAGCAGTACTTC.

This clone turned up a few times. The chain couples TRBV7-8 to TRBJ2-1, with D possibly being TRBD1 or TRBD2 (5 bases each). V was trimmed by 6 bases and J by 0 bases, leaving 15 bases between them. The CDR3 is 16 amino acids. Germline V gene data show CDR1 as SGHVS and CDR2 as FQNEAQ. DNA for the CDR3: TGTGCCAGCAGTCAAGGGACGGCGAGCTCCTACAATGAGCAGTTCTTC. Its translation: CASSQGTASSYNEQFF.

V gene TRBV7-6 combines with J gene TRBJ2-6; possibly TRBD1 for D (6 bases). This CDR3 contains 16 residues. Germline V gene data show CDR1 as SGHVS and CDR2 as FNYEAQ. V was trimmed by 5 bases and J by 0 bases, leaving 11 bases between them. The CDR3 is CASSGGQNSGANVLTF. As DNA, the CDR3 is TGTGCCAGCAGCGGCGGACAGAACTCTGGGGCCAACGTCCTGACTTTC.

CDR3 sequence reads: CATRQGAETQYF. The CDR3 DNA sequence: TGTGCCACCAGGCAGGGGGCTGAGACCCAGTACTTC. The V gene is TRBV11-2, the J gene TRBJ2-5; 8 nucleotides agree with TRBD1. Per germline, CDR1 SGHAT and CDR2 FQNNGV. J was trimmed by 5 bases and V by 10 bases; bases with no gene match: 6. The CDR3 is made up of 12 amino acids. The whole variable domain, filled in from reference TRBV11-2 and TRBJ2-5, reads EAGVAQSPRYKIIEKRQSVAFWCNPISGHATLYWYQQILGQGPKLLIQFQNNGVVDDSQLPKDRFSAERLKGVDSTLKIQPAKLEDSAVYLCATRQGAETQYFGPGTRLLVL.

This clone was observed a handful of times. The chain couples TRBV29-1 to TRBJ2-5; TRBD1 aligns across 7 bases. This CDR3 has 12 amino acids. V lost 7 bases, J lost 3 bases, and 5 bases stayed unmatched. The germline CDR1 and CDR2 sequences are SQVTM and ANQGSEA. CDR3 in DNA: TGCAGCGCCTACACAGGGGAAGAGACCCAGTACTTC. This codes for CSAYTGEETQYF. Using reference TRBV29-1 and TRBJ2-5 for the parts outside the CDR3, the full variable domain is SAVISQKPSRDICQRGTSLTIQCQVDSQVTMMFWYRQQPGQSLTLIATANQGSEATYESGFVIDKFPISRPNLTFSTLTVSNMSPEDSSIYLCSAYTGEETQYFGPGTRLLVL.

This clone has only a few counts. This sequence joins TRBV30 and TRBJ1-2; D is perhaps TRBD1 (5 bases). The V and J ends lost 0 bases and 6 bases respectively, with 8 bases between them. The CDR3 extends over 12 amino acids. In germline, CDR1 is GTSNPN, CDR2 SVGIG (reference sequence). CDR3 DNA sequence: TGTGCCTGGAGTGTACGAGGGGATGGCTACACCTTC. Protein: CAWSVRGDGYTF.

CDR3 DNA sequence: TGCAGCGTTGAATATCTGGGACTAGCGGGGGATCAGATGTTCTTC. Protein sequence: CSVEYLGLAGDQMFF. This chain joins TRBV29-1 and TRBJ2-1; 14 nucleotides align to TRBD2. The germline CDR1 and CDR2 sequences are SQVTM and ANQGSEA. The CDR3 is made up of 15 amino acids. Losses at the gene ends were 2 bases for V and 15 bases for J; bases not matched to a gene: 12.

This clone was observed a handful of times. Here the CDR3 reads CASSGTTFTEGEQFF. The DNA of the CDR3 is TGTGCCAGCAGTGGGACTACCTTCACCGAGGGTGAGCAGTTCTTC. V and J are TRBV2 and TRBJ2-1; tentatively, D is TRBD2 (6 bases). V was pared by 4 bases and J by 9 bases, with 19 bases between. In germline, CDR1 is SNHLY, CDR2 FYNNEI. The CDR3 covers 15 residues.